A single sample gave rise to the 27 T cell receptor beta chains below, sequenced in a study of blood T cell repertoires in COVID-19. Clones were sequenced by immunoSEQ multiplex PCR, and TCRdb holds only the in-frame ones, with some missing. There are 50,000 or so clones in the sample; 80% to 90% occur only once, and 6.5% to 8% lies in the top ten. Source material: peripheral blood. These receptors came from a middle-aged man with active COVID-19.

This clone was recorded at least ten times. This chain connects TRBV21-1 to TRBJ2-5; no check of the table's D call, TRBD2, against the DNA was made. TRBV21-1 is a documented pseudogene. The length of the CDR3 is 16 residues. The CDR3 is CASSQVGLMYQETQYF. The CDR3 DNA reads as TGTGCCAGCAGCCAGGTGGGACTGATGTACCAAGAGACCCAGTACTTC.

J is TRBJ2-7 and V is TRBV25-1; perhaps TRBD1 as D (6 bases). The ends were cut back, 2 bases at V and 5 bases at J, with 19 bases in the middle. The CDR3 spans 16 residues. Looked up from germline, CDR1 is MGHDK and CDR2 is SYGVNS. The CDR3, as DNA: TGTGCCAGCAGTGAAGGGTTCGGGCAGGGGCGACACGAGCAGTACTTC. Residues: CASSEGFGQGRHEQYF.

This chain uses TRBV15 with TRBJ1-5; D is possibly TRBD1 (5 bases). The V gene lost 3 bases and the J gene lost 1 base, with 13 bases spanning the gap. This CDR3 has 16 residues. Germline CDR1 reads LNHNV; CDR2 reads YYDKDF (reference sequence). The CDR3 sequence: CATSSGGSRSNQPQHF. The CDR3 region has the DNA TGTGCCACCAGCAGTGGGGGGTCCAGGAGCAATCAGCCCCAGCATTTT.

V gene TRBV9 combines with J gene TRBJ1-1; unclear D gene. Germline V gene data show CDR1 as SGDLS and CDR2 as YYNGEE. The CDR3 is 13 residues long. The germline V and J ends were trimmed by 0 bases and 3 bases, with 6 bases remaining between them. The CDR3 loop is CASSVARDTEAFF. Here the CDR3 DNA reads TGTGCCAGCAGCGTAGCGAGAGACACTGAAGCTTTCTTT.

The rearrangement joins TRBV9 to TRBJ2-1, with TRBD1 matching 7 bases. The CDR3 covers 15 residues. V trimming: 3 bases; J trimming: 4 bases; junction bases outside the gene matches: 7. Looked up from germline, CDR1 is SGDLS and CDR2 is YYNGEE. CDR3 DNA sequence: TGTGCCAGCAGCGACGAGGGGGCGCGTTACAATGAGCAGTTCTTC. Its protein product is CASSDEGARYNEQFF.

This clone was picked up one time. The rearrangement links TRBV4-1 to TRBJ1-1; D possibly corresponds to TRBD1 (6 bases). Germline values: CDR1 MGHRA, CDR2 YSYEKL. This CDR3 contains 16 residues. Trimming left V 2 bases short and J 0 bases short, with 13 bases between. This CDR3 is CASSQSGGLVNTEAFF. CDR3 sequence (DNA): TGCGCCAGCAGCCAAAGCGGGGGGCTGGTGAACACTGAAGCTTTCTTT.

This chain connects TRBV15 to TRBJ2-1; 7 bases fit TRBD2. V was clipped by 1 base and J by 9 bases; unmatched bases: 0. The CDR3 sequence is 12 residues long. Germline V gene data show CDR1 as LNHNV and CDR2 as YYDKDF (reference sequence). CDR3 amino acids: CATSRGEGEQFF. The CDR3 DNA follows: TGTGCCACCAGCAGAGGGGAGGGTGAGCAGTTCTTC.

The chain has TRBV15 and TRBJ2-7, with D possibly TRBD1 on 6 matching bases. The V gene lost 3 bases and the J gene lost 0 bases, with 9 bases spanning the gap. This CDR3 comprises 14 residues. The germline gives CDR1 LNHNV, CDR2 YYDKDF (reference sequence). CDR3 region: CATSRGAGSYEQYF. CDR3 in DNA: TGTGCCACCAGCAGGGGGGCCGGCTCCTACGAGCAGTACTTC. Based on the CDR3 plus reference TRBV15 and TRBJ2-7, the full variable domain is DAMVIQNPRYQVTQFGKPVTLSCSQTLNHNVMYWYQQKSSQAPKLLFHYYDKDFNNEADTPDNFQSRRPNTSFCFLDIRSPGLGDTAMYLCATSRGAGSYEQYFGPGTRLTVT.

A word on this clone: The junction departs from the called germline gene at one end, perhaps through a read error. The V gene is TRBV12-3 or TRBV12-4, the J gene TRBJ1-2, with D maybe TRBD1 (5 bases). The CDR3 has 13 residues. CDR3 bases: TGTGCCAGCAGCTTAGACAGTGACTATGGCTACACCTTC. Translation: CASSLDSDYGYTF.

V usage is TRBV3-1 (or the pseudogene TRBV3-2) and J usage is TRBJ2-1; TRBD2 agrees at 8 bases. Trimming removed 4 bases from V and 8 bases from J; junction bases left unmatched: 7. CDR1 is LGHDT and CDR2 is YNNKEL in the germline V gene (reference sequence). This CDR3 contains 14 residues. CDR3 residues: CASSLREVPYEQFF. The DNA of the CDR3 is TGTGCCAGCAGCCTGCGGGAGGTCCCATATGAGCAGTTCTTC.

The J gene is TRBJ2-1, the V gene TRBV5-6, with 7 bases identical to TRBD2. This CDR3 region has 15 residues. Germline V gives CDR1 SGHDT, CDR2 YYEEEE. J lost 3 bases, V lost 5 bases, and 8 bases had no gene match. The CDR3 sequence is CASSLPGLSYNEQFF. The CDR3, as DNA: TGTGCCAGCAGTTTACCGGGACTAAGCTACAATGAGCAGTTCTTC. The complete variable domain, with remaining parts taken from reference TRBV5-6 and TRBJ2-1, reads DAGVTQSPTHLIKTRGQQVTLRCSPKSGHDTVSWYQQALGQGPQFIFQYYEEEERQRGNFPDRFSGHQFPNYSSELNVNALLLGDSALYLCASSLPGLSYNEQFFGPGTRLTVL.

The chain is built from TRBV4-1 and TRBJ2-3; the match to TRBD2 covers 7 bases. Germline CDR1 reads MGHRA; CDR2 reads YSYEKL. V lost 0 bases to trimming and J lost 5 bases; unmatched junction nucleotides: 8. There are 16 residues in the CDR3. The CDR3 spells CASSQDARRGRDTQYF. The CDR3 DNA reads TGCGCCAGCAGCCAAGACGCGAGGCGGGGGAGAGATACGCAGTATTTT.

The gene calls are TRBV6-2 or TRBV6-3 and TRBJ1-2, with 10 nucleotides matching TRBD1. CDR1 and CDR2 from the germline V gene are MNHEY and SVGEGT. The trim removed 2 bases at V and 3 bases at J, leaving 3 bases unmatched. The length of the CDR3 is 15 residues. The chain's CDR3 is CASSYPGTGDYGYTF. The DNA for the CDR3 is TGTGCCAGCAGTTACCCCGGGACAGGGGACTATGGCTACACCTTC.

The CDR3 coding sequence is TGTGCCAGCAGCGTAGGGGTCCCGGAGGGAGAAAAACTGTTTTTT. This translates into CASSVGVPEGEKLFF. The V gene is TRBV9, the J gene TRBJ1-4; D is undetermined. CDR3 length: 15 amino acids. CDR1 and CDR2 (germline): SGDLS, YYNGEE. V was cut by 0 bases and J by 8 bases, with 14 bases left in between.

The chain has TRBV18 and TRBJ2-1; no clear D. This CDR3 region has 14 residues. Germline CDR1 KGHSH, CDR2 LQKENI. V lost 2 bases and J lost 8, with 13 bases in between. The CDR3 region has the DNA TGTGCCAGCTCACCAGACGCAGGAAAGTATGAGCAGTTCTTC. Its translation is CASSPDAGKYEQFF.

Written as DNA, the CDR3 is TGTGCCAGCAGTTACTCGGAGTATCAGCCCCAGCATTTT. Translated, it gives CASSYSEYQPQHF. The chain recombines TRBV6-5 with TRBJ1-5; D is unclear. Per the germline V gene, CDR1 is MNHEY and CDR2 is SVGAGI. This CDR3 is 13 amino acids long. V shed 0 bases and J shed 5 bases, with 5 bases lying between them.

V and J are TRBV11-2 and TRBJ2-1, with TRBD2 as a possible D gene (6 bases). The CDR3 has 15 amino acids. V was pared by 5 bases and J by 0 bases, with 11 bases between. The germline CDR1 and CDR2 sequences are SGHAT and FQNNGV. The chain's CDR3 is CASSRGLSSYNEQFF. The CDR3 nucleotides are TGTGCCAGCAGCCGTGGACTAAGCTCCTACAATGAGCAGTTCTTC.

This clone was seen just once. The V gene is TRBV2, the J gene TRBJ2-7; 9 positions agree with TRBD1. This CDR3 has 13 residues. The germline gives CDR1 SNHLY, CDR2 FYNNEI. V gave up 6 bases and J gave up 7 bases; unmatched junction bases: 7. CDR3 DNA sequence: TGTGCCAGCAGGGGGGACAGGGCCTGGGAGCAGTACTTC. Encoded protein: CASRGDRAWEQYF.

The chain combines TRBV5-1 with TRBJ2-7; 9 nucleotides line up with TRBD1. The CDR3 extends over 14 amino acids. CDR1 and CDR2 from the germline V gene are SGHRS and YFSETQ. The J segment lost 5 bases and the V segment lost 3 bases, leaving 6 bases of the junction unmatched. CDR3 region: CASSWTGEGNEQYF. In nucleotides, the CDR3 is TGCGCCAGCAGCTGGACAGGGGAAGGAAACGAGCAGTACTTC. The full variable domain, in which reference TRBV5-1 and TRBJ2-7 provide the parts outside the CDR3, is KAGVTQTPRYLIKTRGQQVTLSCSPISGHRSVSWYQQTPGQGLQFLFEYFSETQRNKGNFPGRFSGRQFSNSRSEMNVSTLELGDSALYLCASSWTGEGNEQYFGPGTRLTVT.

This clone was seen more than once but under ten times. CDR3 sequence reads: CASSLVAGGNTEAFF. The CDR3 nucleotides read TGCGCCAGCAGCTTGGTGGCAGGGGGGAACACTGAAGCTTTCTTT. V usage is TRBV5-1 and J usage is TRBJ1-1, with 7 bases identical to TRBD1. CDR3 size: 15 residues. Looked up from germline, CDR1 is SGHRS and CDR2 is YFSETQ. Trimming took 0 bases from V and 1 from J; bases not matched to a gene: 3.

The V and J genes are TRBV11-2 and TRBJ2-1; 9 nucleotides line up with TRBD2. J was trimmed by 7 bases and V by 1 base; bases with no gene match: 5. The CDR3 contains 15 residues. Germline lookup yields CDR1 SGHAT and CDR2 FQNNGV. The DNA of the CDR3 is TGTGCCAGCAGCTTAGGCCTAGCGGGACGGAATGAGCAGTTCTTC. This translates into CASSLGLAGRNEQFF.

The rearrangement links TRBV6-2 or TRBV6-3 to TRBJ2-1; 8 bases map to TRBD1. J was trimmed by 4 bases and V by 2 bases; bases with no gene match: 7. Germline CDR1 reads MNHEY; CDR2 reads SVGEGT. This CDR3 spans 16 amino acids. This chain's CDR3 is CASSYAGQAVYNEQFF. The CDR3 DNA is TGTGCCAGCAGTTACGCGGGACAGGCGGTTTACAATGAGCAGTTCTTC.

This sequence joins TRBV6-1 and TRBJ1-3; D may be TRBD1 (5 bases). This CDR3 is 16 amino acids long. V gave up 1 base and J gave up 0 bases, with 10 bases separating them. The germline V gene encodes CDR1 MNHNS and CDR2 SASEGT. CDR3 DNA sequence: TGTGCCAGCAGTGAAGTACCGACAGACTCTGGAAACACCATATATTTT. Translation: CASSEVPTDSGNTIYF.

CDR3 nucleotides: TGCGCCAGCACTGCGGCACCCCAAGAGACCCAGTACTTC. The encoded protein is CASTAAPQETQYF. This sequence joins TRBV5-1 and TRBJ2-5; no clear D gene. Germline CDR1 is SGHRS and CDR2 is YFSETQ. Trimming removed 6 bases from V and 1 base from J, with 10 bases in between. This CDR3 is built from 13 residues.

The rearrangement uses TRBV6-2 or TRBV6-3 and TRBJ2-5; D might be TRBD1 (6 bases). Germline lookup yields CDR1 MNHEY and CDR2 SVGEGT. The length of the CDR3 is 14 residues. The germline V and J ends were trimmed by 4 bases and 1 base, with 10 bases remaining between them. Here the CDR3 DNA reads TGTGCCAGCAGTTGGTCAGGGGCCCAAGAGACCCAGTACTTC. Translating it yields CASSWSGAQETQYF.

This sequence joins TRBV5-1 and TRBJ1-1; TRBD1 might be the D (5 bases). V was pared by 1 base and J by 0 bases, with 16 bases between. The CDR3 is 17 amino acids. The germline gives CDR1 SGHRS, CDR2 YFSETQ. CDR3 loop: CASSLNQGPGMNTEAFF. The CDR3 DNA reads TGCGCCAGCAGCTTGAATCAGGGCCCTGGGATGAACACTGAAGCTTTCTTT.

This chain's CDR3 is CASSLGGDTQYF. DNA of the CDR3: TGTGCCAGCAGCTTAGGCGGAGATACGCAGTATTTT. The genes are TRBV11-2 and TRBJ2-3; the D is unclear. V lost 1 base, J lost 5 bases, and 4 bases lay in between. Germline V gene sequence: CDR1 SGHAT, CDR2 FQNNGV. There are 12 residues in the CDR3.